This TCR beta chain stems from a study of blood T cell repertoires in COVID-19 (dated by TCRdb to the early 2020s). About the investigation overall: Collaborator samples came from the United States, Italy and Spain and covered acute and convalescent phases of COVID-19. The prospective study material was composed of cDNA or gDNA derived from T cells, B-cell-depleted T cells, or PBMCs. Deeply sampled blood TCRbeta repertoires from subjects exposed to, actively infected with, or recovered from COVID-19 were included in the dataset. The repertoires were released in a freely available public database intended as a resource for research on the immune response to SARS-CoV-2. Samples came from the ongoing ImmuneRACE study (first 160 participants) plus 1,254 subjects from 6 global collaborators. The sample metadata nearly always contained a de-identified subject ID, COVID-19 status, age in years and sex. Where HLA class I and class II types were available, the types were taken from metadata supplied by the sample provider, not from assay-based typing. Here is what the overall study found, with its caveats: The amount of clinical and demographic metadata varied by source and participant and was provided uncurated.

TCRbeta CDR3 regions were amplified from genomic DNA by means of the immunoSEQ Assay, a bias-controlled multiplex PCR. The original methods were these. The number of nucleated cells in each sample was estimated from the amplification of reference gene primers within the assay. To quantify the absolute abundance of each unique TCRbeta CDR3 rearrangement, sequence reads were collapsed and filtered. For each sample, productive Simpson clonality was calculated by taking the square root of Simpson's diversity index across productive rearrangements. As stored in TCRdb, this immuneACCESS dataset retains in-frame rearrangements with V and J assigned. A fraction of the clones does not appear; measured against another copy, unresolved V genes explain less than half of the discrepancy, and the remainder lacks a known reason. Clone size and V and J calls were adopted from that table, with D and trimming inferred from the DNA. The sample table holds 99,000 or so clones, of which 86% were seen once. Clones ranked in the top ten supply 13% of the sample.

Note on this clone: The antigen it recognizes is unknown. The input lacks base qualities; no much larger clone sits a single base away.

The collaborating institutions used their own protocols to collect whole blood in K2EDTA tubes. Collaborator samples were shipped for TCRbeta analysis as frozen whole blood, isolated PBMCs, or DNA extracted from either sample type. The germline V gene (reference sequence) provides CDR1 WNHNN and CDR2 SYGVQD. CDR3 length: 14 amino acids, cysteine to phenylalanine. Here the CDR3 DNA is all that survives: 42 bases in frame from base 1. V and J are truncated by 4 bases and 0 bases respectively, leaving an intervening sequence of 7 bases. This sequence was found in a woman aged 60 to 75 in a cohort sampled during active or convalescent COVID-19. The sequence links TRBV10-1 to TRBJ2-1; the D gene identity is not certain. Sequences were obtained from peripheral blood. The CDR3 reads as follows: CASSAGYSYNEQFF. The DNA reads TGCGCCAGCAGTGCGGGTTACTCCTACAATGAGCAGTTCTTC.